This T cell receptor (beta chain) was recorded in a study of shared clonotypes between healthy human individuals. At the level of the study: In total, the donors were a couple of women and three men aged 18 to 49. Study results and limitations: Naive subsets tended to show greater estimated richness than memory subsets.

Remarks on this clone: As yet, its antigen is unknown.

The CDR3 has 16 residues. The V segment lost 1 base and the J segment 3 bases; nucleotides outside the gene matches: 2. Germline V lookup: CDR1 MGHDK, CDR2 SYGVNS. The method was immunoSEQ multiplex PCR; TCRdb's version includes in-frame clones alone and lacks a portion of them. This table holds 980,000 or so clones, around three quarters found once. All donors were healthy HIV-negative adults lacking recent acute infections or vaccinations. The specimen sequenced was memory CD4+ T cells sorted from blood. This sample's subset: CD45RA-negative fraction. This sequence was found in a man younger than 35 in good health. The chain carries TRBV25-1 and TRBJ2-4; 11 bases match TRBD1. CDR3 amino acids: CASSEWGQGGKNIQYF. For the CDR3, the DNA is TGTGCCAGCAGTGAATGGGGACAGGGGGGCAAAAACATTCAGTACTTC.